Shown below are 30 T cell receptor beta chains from a single sample sequenced in a study of T-cell reconstitution after alpha-beta-depleted transplantation in children. The authors prepared the TCRbeta library with unique molecular identifiers. TCRdb redid the calling of the PCR reads with MiXCR, one entry per CDR3 protein. Here the sample spans 140,000 to 150,000 distinct CDR3 sequences, 8% to 10% being singletons. The sequencing here drew on PBMCs, mostly from graft donor cells, taken 180 days after TCRalphabeta/CD19-depleted stem cell transplant. All receptors derive from a female patient aged 2-15 years who had a stem cell transplant for congenital amegakaryocytic thrombocytopenia, so the T cells may come from the graft donor.

This clonotype was detected only a few times. The chain carries TRBV10-3 and TRBJ1-1, with D possibly matching TRBD1 (5 bases). The CDR3 is 13 amino acids. V was pared by 8 bases and J by 0 bases, with 10 bases between. Germline lookup yields CDR1 ENHRY and CDR2 SYGVKD. The CDR3 DNA is TGTGCCATCGGGGCGGCTGTGAACACTGAAGCTTTCTTT. Translation: CAIGAAVNTEAFF.

This chain uses TRBV5-1 with TRBJ2-1; TRBD2 matches 7 bases. The CDR3 spans 15 residues. V was pared by 4 bases and J by 4 bases, with 8 bases of the junction left unmatched. Germline values: CDR1 SGHRS, CDR2 YFSETQ. The CDR3 here is CASSAREKGYNEQFF. The CDR3 DNA reads as TGCGCCAGCAGCGCGCGGGAGAAAGGGTACAATGAGCAGTTCTTC.

This clonotype was recorded many times. The rearrangement links TRBV9 to TRBJ2-1; D possibly corresponds to TRBD2 (6 bases). Looked up from germline, CDR1 is SGDLS and CDR2 is YYNGEE. The CDR3 contains 15 residues. Trimming stripped 0 bases from V and 1 base from J, with 8 bases between. DNA for the CDR3: TGTGCCAGCAGCGTAGGGCGGGGTTCCTACAATGAGCAGTTCTTC. Its translation: CASSVGRGSYNEQFF.

The CDR3 loop reads CASSRTSEIFTITDTQYF. DNA of the CDR3: TGTGCCAGCTCGCGGACTAGCGAGATATTTACAATCACAGATACGCAGTATTTT. This chain links TRBV18 with TRBJ2-3; TRBD2 agrees at 9 bases. V lost 6 bases to trimming and J lost 2 bases; unmatched junction nucleotides: 15. CDR3 length equals 18 residues. CDR1 and CDR2 (germline): KGHSH, LQKENI.

The chain couples TRBV4-2 to TRBJ2-1; D is undetermined. V was trimmed by 3 bases and J by 0 bases, leaving 6 bases between them. Germline CDR1 is LGHNA and CDR2 is YNFKEQ. CDR3 size: 14 residues. CDR3 bases: TGTGCCAGCAGCCACCAATACTCCTACAATGAGCAGTTCTTC. It specifies CASSHQYSYNEQFF.

The sample holds many counts of this clonotype. The rearrangement joins TRBV12-3 or TRBV12-4 to TRBJ2-7; D is possibly TRBD2 (5 bases). Between the trimmed V and J ends, which lost 1 base and 5 bases, there was a span of 9 bases. The CDR3 runs to 13 residues. CDR3 in amino acids: CASSLGGFNEQYF. In DNA, the CDR3 is TGTGCCAGCAGTTTAGGAGGGTTCAACGAGCAGTACTTC.

J is TRBJ2-3 and V is TRBV10-3; a weak D match, TRBD2 (5 bases). The germline V and J ends were trimmed by 10 bases and 4 bases, with 18 bases remaining between them. Germline V lookup: CDR1 ENHRY, CDR2 SYGVKD. The CDR3 loop spans 14 amino acids. In nucleotides, the CDR3 is TGTGCCACCACGGGGTCCAGCCTTGCAGATACGCAGTATTTT. Amino acid sequence: CATTGSSLADTQYF.

The chain recombines TRBV3-1 with TRBJ2-2, with D maybe TRBD2 (6 bases). CDR1 and CDR2 (germline): LGHDT, YNNKEL (reference sequence). Trimming stripped 0 bases from V and 4 bases from J, with 12 bases between. The CDR3 consists of 16 residues. CDR3 nucleotide sequence: TGTGCCAGCAGCCAAGAAGCTGGAGGGAGCACCGGGGAGCTGTTTTTT. This sequence encodes CASSQEAGGSTGELFF.

This clonotype was seen many times. CDR3 sequence: CASSGGTIYNEQFF. As DNA, the CDR3 is TGTGCCAGCAGCGGCGGGACAATTTACAATGAGCAGTTCTTC. This rearrangement joins TRBV5-5 to TRBJ2-1; D could derive from TRBD1 or TRBD2 (6 bases each). Germline-derived CDR1 and CDR2 are SGHKS and YYEKEE (reference sequence). V shed 4 bases and J shed 4 bases, with 12 bases lying between them. The CDR3 loop spans 14 amino acids.

This clonotype was found many times. V usage is TRBV7-3 and J usage is TRBJ1-1; unclear D gene. CDR1 and CDR2 from the germline V gene are SGHTA and FQGTGA. This CDR3 region has 13 residues. Trimming left V 4 bases short and J 5 bases short, with 11 bases between. The DNA of the CDR3 is TGTGCCAGCAGCTCAACGTCCGAGACTGAAGCTTTCTTT. Its translation is CASSSTSETEAFF.

The chain recombines TRBV30 with TRBJ2-2; D is uncertain. Germline V gene lookup returns CDR1 GTSNPN and CDR2 SVGIG (reference sequence). CDR3 length: 14 amino acids. V shed 1 base and J shed 5 bases, with 11 bases lying between them. CDR3 in amino acids: CAWSGGFTTGELFF. The CDR3 nucleotides are TGTGCCTGGAGTGGGGGTTTTACTACCGGGGAGCTGTTTTTT.

This clonotype showed up just a few times. The gene calls are TRBV12-3 or TRBV12-4 and TRBJ1-2; 8 positions agree with TRBD1. J lost 1 base, V lost 5 bases, and 12 bases had no gene match. This CDR3 has 17 residues. The CDR3 nucleotides read TGTGCCAGCAGTCCAAGCCCCGGGACAGGAGATAACTATGGCTACACCTTC. Its translation: CASSPSPGTGDNYGYTF.

This clonotype was picked up many times. The genes are TRBV12-3 or TRBV12-4 and TRBJ2-4; D tentatively reads TRBD1 or TRBD2 (6 bases each). The CDR3 has 14 amino acids. V was clipped by 8 bases and J by 1 base, with 12 bases between them. This chain's CDR3 is CASGGQGAKNIQYF. For the CDR3, the DNA is TGTGCCAGCGGGGGGCAGGGGGCCAAAAACATTCAGTACTTC.

This clonotype has at least ten counts. This rearrangement joins TRBV7-2 to TRBJ2-1; D unresolved. Germline CDR1 is SGHTA and CDR2 is FQGNSA. Trimming left V 5 bases short and J 9 bases short, with 14 bases between. The CDR3 totals 13 residues. The CDR3 coding sequence is TGTGCCAGCAGCGAGAGGCGGCTTGGTGAGCAGTTCTTC. The encoded protein is CASSERRLGEQFF.

The chain joins TRBV2 to TRBJ1-5, with TRBD1 matching 8 bases. Losses at the gene ends were 8 bases for V and 4 bases for J; bases not matched to a gene: 4. The CDR3 loop spans 13 amino acids. Germline loops: CDR1 SNHLY, CDR2 FYNNEI. This CDR3 is CASRDRFNQPQHF. In nucleotides, the CDR3 is TGTGCCAGCCGGGACAGGTTTAATCAGCCCCAGCATTTT.

This clonotype was seen only once. The chain carries TRBV5-4 and TRBJ1-1; D is perhaps TRBD1 (5 bases). V lost 4 bases to trimming and J lost 6 bases, with 16 bases between them. The CDR3 is made up of 14 amino acids. The germline V gene encodes CDR1 SGHNT and CDR2 YYREEE (reference sequence). CDR3 bases: TGTGCCAGCAGCCCGGGGGGAATTTACGCTGAAGCTTTCTTT. As protein: CASSPGGIYAEAFF.

This clonotype was recorded at least ten times. V gene TRBV6-1 combines with J gene TRBJ2-7, with 12 bases aligning to TRBD1. CDR1 MNHNS and CDR2 SASEGT come from the germline V gene. J was trimmed by 9 bases and V by 0 bases; bases with no gene match: 6. The CDR3 is made up of 15 amino acids. In nucleotides, the CDR3 is TGTGCCAGCAGTGAAGCTGGGGACAGGGGGCAAGGGCAGTACTTC. Residues: CASSEAGDRGQGQYF.

The table lists this clonotype with a few counts. The rearrangement links TRBV20-1 to TRBJ2-7; no reliable D call. The V end lost 6 bases, the J end lost 0 bases, and 12 bases lay between the germline ends. The V gene's germline CDR1 is DFQATT and CDR2 SNEGSKA (reference sequence). The CDR3 runs 13 residues. The CDR3 bases are TGCAGTGCCGAGTCCACTTACTCCTACGAGCAGTACTTC. This sequence encodes CSAESTYSYEQYF.

This clonotype was counted at least ten times. The chain joins TRBV3-1 to TRBJ2-3, with D unresolved. V lost 1 base to trimming and J lost 0 bases, with 11 bases between them. The CDR3 length is 16 residues. Germline V gene lookup returns CDR1 LGHDT and CDR2 YNNKEL (reference sequence). CDR3 nucleotides: TGTGCCAGCAGCCAAGGATTCTTCCCTAGCACAGATACGCAGTATTTT. Its protein is CASSQGFFPSTDTQYF.

The chain uses TRBV12-3 or TRBV12-4 and TRBJ2-1, with TRBD2 identical over 10 bases. The junction had 10 bases not matched to a gene; V was cut back by 3 bases and J by 2 bases. The CDR3 extends over 18 amino acids. The CDR3 sequence is CASSFRFSGRPTYNEQFF. CDR3 coding DNA: TGTGCCAGCAGTTTCCGGTTTAGCGGGAGGCCAACCTACAATGAGCAGTTCTTC.

This clonotype was seen ten or more times. The V gene is TRBV12-3 or TRBV12-4, the J gene TRBJ1-2, with 7 bases matching TRBD1. V gave up 6 bases and J gave up 4 bases; unmatched junction bases: 5. The CDR3 runs 13 residues. CDR3 protein: CASSQTGVYGYTF. The CDR3 DNA sequence: TGTGCCAGCAGCCAAACAGGGGTCTATGGCTACACCTTC.

This clonotype was recorded a few times. V gene TRBV20-1 combines with J gene TRBJ2-3, with 7 bases matching TRBD1. The germline gives CDR1 DFQATT, CDR2 SNEGSKA (reference sequence). CDR3 length equals 13 residues. As DNA, the CDR3 is TGCAGGGCGACAGGGATTGGCACAGATACGCAGTATTTT. Its translation is CRATGIGTDTQYF.

V and J are TRBV6-2 or TRBV6-3 and TRBJ2-1, with 11 bases lining up with TRBD2. The CDR3 extends over 16 amino acids. V shed 0 bases and J 5 bases; nucleotides not matched to a gene: 3. Germline assignment: CDR1 MNHEY and CDR2 SVGEGT. In DNA form, the CDR3 reads TGTGCCAGCAGTTACTCGACTAGCGGGAAAGACAATGAGCAGTTCTTC. Encoded protein: CASSYSTSGKDNEQFF.

The sample holds a few counts of this clonotype. This sequence joins TRBV7-6 and TRBJ1-2; TRBD1 agrees at 8 bases. Looked up from germline, CDR1 is SGHVS and CDR2 is FNYEAQ. The V and J ends lost 1 base and 0 bases, in that order; junction bases with no gene match: 4. The CDR3 is 16 residues long. The chain's CDR3 is CASSLGRTGSNYGYTF. CDR3 bases: TGTGCCAGCAGCTTAGGCCGGACAGGGTCTAACTATGGCTACACCTTC.

This clonotype was recorded many times. The rearrangement links TRBV29-1 to TRBJ2-3; D is undetermined. The CDR3 is made up of 13 amino acids. CDR1 and CDR2 from the germline V gene are SQVTM and ANQGSEA. Trimming took off 6 bases at V and 4 bases at J, with 14 bases between the two ends. The CDR3 bases are TGCAGCGTAGCTGAGTTAGGCGCAGATACGCAGTATTTT. This encodes CSVAELGADTQYF.

This clonotype was detected many times. J is TRBJ2-2 and V is TRBV6-5, with D possibly called TRBD1 or TRBD2 (6 bases each). The CDR3 is 14 amino acids. V dropped 0 bases and J dropped 9 bases, with 11 bases sitting between them. From germline, CDR1 is MNHEY and CDR2 SVGAGI. CDR3 region: CASSYSRGERELFF. The CDR3 bases are TGTGCCAGCAGTTACTCGAGGGGGGAACGGGAGCTGTTTTTT.

This chain uses TRBV6-1 with TRBJ1-2, with 8 bases that match TRBD1. From germline, CDR1 is MNHNS and CDR2 SASEGT. There are 15 residues in the CDR3. The V and J ends lost 3 bases and 6 bases, in that order; junction bases with no gene match: 9. This chain's CDR3 is CASSDAGTGYNGYTF. In DNA form, the CDR3 reads TGTGCCAGCAGTGACGCCGGGACAGGCTATAATGGCTACACCTTC.

This clonotype was seen a few times. The chain recombines TRBV12-3 or TRBV12-4 with TRBJ1-3, with D possibly being TRBD1 (5 bases). There are 13 residues in the CDR3. V lost 6 bases, J lost 2 bases, and 8 bases lay in between. The CDR3 here is CASSTGPGNTIYF. The CDR3 nucleotides are TGTGCCAGCAGCACAGGACCTGGAAACACCATATATTTT.

This clonotype was counted at least ten times. CDR3 sequence: CSVVVRTRGTEAFF. CDR3 sequence (DNA): TGCAGCGTTGTTGTTCGAACTAGGGGCACTGAAGCTTTCTTT. The chain links TRBV29-1 to TRBJ1-1, with a tentative D call TRBD1 (5 bases). CDR1 SQVTM and CDR2 ANQGSEA come from the germline V gene. The CDR3 sequence is 14 residues long. V lost 4 bases and J 4 bases, leaving 16 bases between the germline ends.

This rearrangement joins TRBV4-2 to TRBJ1-2, with TRBD1 as a possible D gene (5 bases). Germline assignment: CDR1 LGHNA and CDR2 YNFKEQ. This CDR3 is built from 16 residues. Trimming took 4 bases from V and 5 from J, leaving 20 bases between them. CDR3 protein: CASSPLLPGAGYGYTF. Here the CDR3 DNA reads TGTGCCAGCAGCCCTCTCCTCCCCGGGGCAGGATATGGCTACACCTTC.